These T cell receptor beta chains were read from a single sample in a study of cytomegalovirus exposure and HLA in healthy donors. Only in-frame clones appear in the TCRdb table, and some are missing; sequencing was by immunoSEQ multiplex PCR. Counted here are about 86,000 clones, more than 65% occurring once; the ten biggest clones make up around 8.4%. Sequencing was carried out using PBMCs. The receptors were sampled from a man between 60 and 70 years old in good health and CMV-seronegative. The CDR3 runs from the conserved cysteine through the conserved F or W. Each record gives: clone size, CDR3 length, D gene, J gene, V gene, CDR3 DNA, CDR3 protein. The D gene is left open where the match is weak. Rows may omit the clone size; those that give it use once, few, many or a size class.

abundance: -; len: 14; d_gene: -; j_gene: TRBJ1-4; v_gene: TRBV6-1; CDR3nt: TGTGCCAGCAACGCGGGAAGCTCCTATGAAAAACTGTTTTTT; CDR3aa: CASNAGSSYEKLFF
abundance: -; len: 16; d_gene: -; j_gene: TRBJ1-5; v_gene: TRBV6-5; CDR3nt: TGTGCCAGCAGTTCCCCGGGACCGGGAGAATTCGAGCCCCAGCATTTT; CDR3aa: CASSSPGPGEFEPQHF
abundance: -; len: 14; d_gene: TRBD1; j_gene: TRBJ2-7; v_gene: TRBV7-9; CDR3nt: TGTGCCAGCAGCCCGCCGGGACAGGGCCACGAGCAGTACTTC; CDR3aa: CASSPPGQGHEQYF
abundance: -; len: 14; d_gene: TRBD1; j_gene: TRBJ1-3; v_gene: TRBV29-1; CDR3nt: TGCAGCGTTATCGAGGGGGCGAGTGGAAACACCATATATTTT; CDR3aa: CSVIEGASGNTIYF
abundance: few; len: 15; d_gene: -; j_gene: TRBJ1-6; v_gene: TRBV5-1; CDR3nt: TGCGCCAGCAGACCGGGGGAATGGGATAATTCACCCCTCCACTTT; CDR3aa: CASRPGEWDNSPLHF
abundance: -; len: 14; d_gene: -; j_gene: TRBJ1-4; v_gene: TRBV7-9; CDR3nt: TGTGCCAGCAGCTCTTTGGACAGCCAACCTAAACTGTTTTTT; CDR3aa: CASSSLDSQPKLFF
abundance: -; len: 12; d_gene: -; j_gene: TRBJ2-1; v_gene: TRBV15; CDR3nt: TGTGCCACCAGCAGAGGCGGCGGTGAGCAGTTCTTC; CDR3aa: CATSRGGGEQFF
abundance: few; len: 14; d_gene: TRBD2; j_gene: TRBJ2-1; v_gene: TRBV4-2; CDR3nt: TGTGCCAGCAGCGGGACTAACTCCTACAATGAGCAGTTCTTC; CDR3aa: CASSGTNSYNEQFF
abundance: many; len: 18; d_gene: TRBD1; j_gene: TRBJ2-6; v_gene: TRBV7-8; CDR3nt: TGTGCCAGCAGCTGGAGCGGACAGGGGGCGGGTGGGGCCAACGTCCTGACTTTC; CDR3aa: CASSWSGQGAGGANVLTF
abundance: few; len: 15; d_gene: TRBD1; j_gene: TRBJ1-5; v_gene: TRBV5-6; CDR3nt: TGTGCCAGCAGCTCGTGGGACAGGGGCAATCAGCCCCAGCATTTT; CDR3aa: CASSSWDRGNQPQHF
abundance: few; len: 14; d_gene: TRBD1; j_gene: TRBJ1-5; v_gene: TRBV7-8; CDR3nt: TGTGCCAGCAAGGGACAGGCCGTTAATCAGCCCCAGCATTTT; CDR3aa: CASKGQAVNQPQHF
abundance: -; len: 15; d_gene: TRBD1; j_gene: TRBJ1-5; v_gene: TRBV28; CDR3nt: TGTGCCAGCAACGCAGGGGGGCAGAGGAATCAGCCCCAGCATTTT; CDR3aa: CASNAGGQRNQPQHF
abundance: -; len: 13; d_gene: -; j_gene: TRBJ1-5; v_gene: TRBV30; CDR3nt: TGTGCCTGGGGCCCCAAGGGGGATCAGCCCCAGCATTTT; CDR3aa: CAWGPKGDQPQHF
abundance: -; len: 14; d_gene: -; j_gene: TRBJ2-3; v_gene: TRBV5-1; CDR3nt: TGCGCCAGCAGTCTGGAGGCTGGCACAGATACGCAGTATTTT; CDR3aa: CASSLEAGTDTQYF
abundance: -; len: 14; d_gene: -; j_gene: TRBJ1-4; v_gene: TRBV11-1; CDR3nt: TGTGCCAGCAGCAGAGACGGGTATAATGAAAAACTGTTTTTT; CDR3aa: CASSRDGYNEKLFF
abundance: few; len: 15; d_gene: TRBD2; j_gene: TRBJ2-2; v_gene: TRBV5-1; CDR3nt: TGCGCCAGCAGCTTGGGACTAGCGGGTCACGGGGAGCTGTTTTTT; CDR3aa: CASSLGLAGHGELFF
abundance: -; len: 17; d_gene: TRBD1; j_gene: TRBJ1-5; v_gene: TRBV13; CDR3nt: TGTGCCAGCAGCTTAGGGTCGCAGGGGGCTCACAATCAGCCCCAGCATTTT; CDR3aa: CASSLGSQGAHNQPQHF
abundance: -; len: 16; d_gene: TRBD2; j_gene: TRBJ2-5; v_gene: TRBV18; CDR3nt: TGTGCCAGCTCACTGGGACTAGCGGGGAGTCAAGAGACCCAGTACTTC; CDR3aa: CASSLGLAGSQETQYF
abundance: -; len: 17; d_gene: TRBD1; j_gene: TRBJ1-2; v_gene: TRBV6-1; CDR3nt: TGTGCCAGCAGTGAGATCGGGGCAGGGGGCACAGACTATGGCTACACCTTC; CDR3aa: CASSEIGAGGTDYGYTF
abundance: -; len: 14; d_gene: -; j_gene: TRBJ2-1; v_gene: TRBV7-6; CDR3nt: TGTGCCAGCAGCCGTCCTCTAGAGGGGGATGAGCAGTTCTTC; CDR3aa: CASSRPLEGDEQFF
abundance: -; len: 14; d_gene: -; j_gene: TRBJ1-6; v_gene: TRBV7-2; CDR3nt: TGTGCCAGCAGCTCTCACGGGAGTAATTCACCCCTCCACTTT; CDR3aa: CASSSHGSNSPLHF
abundance: -; len: 14; d_gene: -; j_gene: TRBJ1-6; v_gene: TRBV6-1; CDR3nt: TGTGCCAGCAGTGAGCCTGAAGCCATCCGACCCCTCCACTTT; CDR3aa: CASSEPEAIRPLHF
abundance: -; len: 15; d_gene: -; j_gene: TRBJ2-2; v_gene: TRBV5-4; CDR3nt: TGTGCCAGCAGCTCCGCCAGGGGGGACACCGGGGAGCTGTTTTTT; CDR3aa: CASSSARGDTGELFF
abundance: -; len: 17; d_gene: -; j_gene: TRBJ2-4; v_gene: TRBV28; CDR3nt: TGTGCCAGCAGTTCCCCGGGTAGAGGGCTAGCCAAAAACATTCAGTACTTC; CDR3aa: CASSSPGRGLAKNIQYF
abundance: -; len: 19; d_gene: -; j_gene: TRBJ2-3; v_gene: TRBV27; CDR3nt: TGTGCCAGCAGTTTAGGGTCCAGCGGGTATTTCTCCCTCACAGATACGCAGTATTTT; CDR3aa: CASSLGSSGYFSLTDTQYF
abundance: -; len: 14; d_gene: -; j_gene: TRBJ2-1; v_gene: TRBV5-1; CDR3nt: TGCGCCAGCAGCTTGAGGGGGTCCTACAATGAGCAGTTCTTC; CDR3aa: CASSLRGSYNEQFF
abundance: -; len: 17; d_gene: TRBD2; j_gene: TRBJ2-3; v_gene: TRBV4-1; CDR3nt: TGCGCCAGCAGCCAAGAAAGGCTAGCGGGAGTAAAAGATACGCAGTATTTT; CDR3aa: CASSQERLAGVKDTQYF
abundance: few; len: 16; d_gene: -; j_gene: TRBJ1-4; v_gene: TRBV6-5; CDR3nt: TGTGCCAGCAGTTTATCGGACAGTGCAACTAATGAAAAACTGTTTTTT; CDR3aa: CASSLSDSATNEKLFF
abundance: -; len: 18; d_gene: TRBD1; j_gene: TRBJ2-3; v_gene: TRBV9; CDR3nt: TGTGCCAGCAGTCGGACAGGGACAACTAATGAGGGCACAGATACGCAGTATTTT; CDR3aa: CASSRTGTTNEGTDTQYF
abundance: -; len: 15; d_gene: TRBD1; j_gene: TRBJ1-2; v_gene: TRBV6-6; CDR3nt: TGTGCCAGCAGTTCTCTCAACAGGGGAGGTGATGGCTACACCTTC; CDR3aa: CASSSLNRGGDGYTF
abundance: once; len: 14; d_gene: TRBD2; j_gene: TRBJ2-7; v_gene: TRBV2; CDR3nt: TGTGCCAGCAGGGGGACTAGCGGGAGTGGCGAGCAGTACTTC; CDR3aa: CASRGTSGSGEQYF
abundance: few; len: 14; d_gene: -; j_gene: TRBJ1-3; v_gene: TRBV29-1; CDR3nt: TGCAGCGTTCGAGGGTTGGGGTCTGGAAACACCATATATTTT; CDR3aa: CSVRGLGSGNTIYF
abundance: few; len: 15; d_gene: -; j_gene: TRBJ1-4; v_gene: TRBV5-1; CDR3nt: TGCGCCAGCACGCGGGATCGGGATTCTAATGAAAAACTGTTTTTT; CDR3aa: CASTRDRDSNEKLFF
abundance: -; len: 15; d_gene: -; j_gene: TRBJ2-1; v_gene: TRBV29-1; CDR3nt: TGCAGCGTGGGCATGGGGGGGCCCTCCTACAATGAGCAGTTCTTC; CDR3aa: CSVGMGGPSYNEQFF
abundance: -; len: 16; d_gene: TRBD2; j_gene: TRBJ2-1; v_gene: TRBV4-3; CDR3nt: TGCGCCAGCAGACGCCGGGCGGGACTAGCGGGGGGTGAGCAGTTCTTC; CDR3aa: CASRRRAGLAGGEQFF
abundance: -; len: 14; d_gene: -; j_gene: TRBJ1-2; v_gene: TRBV6-1; CDR3nt: TGTGCCAGCAGTGAAGTTCCAATCCCCTATGGCTACACCTTC; CDR3aa: CASSEVPIPYGYTF
abundance: -; len: 17; d_gene: TRBD1; j_gene: TRBJ2-3; v_gene: TRBV29-1; CDR3nt: TGCAGCGTTGAAAGGAGGGAGACAGGGGAATACACAGATACGCAGTATTTT; CDR3aa: CSVERRETGEYTDTQYF
abundance: -; len: 14; d_gene: -; j_gene: TRBJ1-2; v_gene: TRBV9; CDR3nt: TGTGCCAGCAGCGTAGCCGACACAAACTATGGCTACACCTTC; CDR3aa: CASSVADTNYGYTF
abundance: -; len: 12; d_gene: -; j_gene: TRBJ2-5; v_gene: TRBV10-1; CDR3nt: TGCGCCAGCAGTGCGGGACAAGAGACCCAGTACTTC; CDR3aa: CASSAGQETQYF
abundance: -; len: 16; d_gene: TRBD2; j_gene: TRBJ2-5; v_gene: TRBV27; CDR3nt: TGTGCCAGCATTGCCCAGCCCGGGACTAGCAAGGAGACCCAGTACTTC; CDR3aa: CASIAQPGTSKETQYF
abundance: -; len: 17; d_gene: TRBD2; j_gene: TRBJ2-4; v_gene: TRBV4-1; CDR3nt: TGCGCCAGCAGCCAGATTAGCGGGGGGGGCGGTGGGGACATTCAGTACTTC; CDR3aa: CASSQISGGGGGDIQYF
abundance: -; len: 13; d_gene: -; j_gene: TRBJ1-1; v_gene: TRBV5-4; CDR3nt: TGTGCCAGCAGCTCACAGATAAACACTGAAGCTTTCTTT; CDR3aa: CASSSQINTEAFF
abundance: -; len: 13; d_gene: TRBD1; j_gene: TRBJ2-7; v_gene: TRBV27; CDR3nt: TGTGCCAGCAGTTTAACAGGGGCCTACGAGCAGTACTTC; CDR3aa: CASSLTGAYEQYF
abundance: once; len: 16; d_gene: TRBD1; j_gene: TRBJ2-2; v_gene: TRBV18; CDR3nt: TGTGCCAGCTCACCTCCGGGACAGGGGAACACCGGGGAGCTGTTTTTT; CDR3aa: CASSPPGQGNTGELFF
abundance: -; len: 15; d_gene: -; j_gene: TRBJ2-1; v_gene: TRBV7-6; CDR3nt: TGTGCCAGCAGCTTAGCGGGTCCGACAGCGAGTGAGCAGTTCTTC; CDR3aa: CASSLAGPTASEQFF
abundance: once; len: 13; d_gene: TRBD1; j_gene: TRBJ1-1; v_gene: TRBV29-1; CDR3nt: TGCAGCGTTGAACAGGGGGCGCGGACTGAAGCTTTCTTT; CDR3aa: CSVEQGARTEAFF
abundance: few; len: 15; d_gene: -; j_gene: TRBJ2-1; v_gene: TRBV11-2; CDR3nt: TGTGCCAGCAGCTTAGCAGGTCACTCCTACAATGAGCAGTTCTTC; CDR3aa: CASSLAGHSYNEQFF
abundance: -; len: 16; d_gene: -; j_gene: TRBJ2-7; v_gene: TRBV12-5; CDR3nt: TGTGCTAGTGGGCCACCACAACCGGGACATTTCTACGAGCAGTACTTC; CDR3aa: CASGPPQPGHFYEQYF